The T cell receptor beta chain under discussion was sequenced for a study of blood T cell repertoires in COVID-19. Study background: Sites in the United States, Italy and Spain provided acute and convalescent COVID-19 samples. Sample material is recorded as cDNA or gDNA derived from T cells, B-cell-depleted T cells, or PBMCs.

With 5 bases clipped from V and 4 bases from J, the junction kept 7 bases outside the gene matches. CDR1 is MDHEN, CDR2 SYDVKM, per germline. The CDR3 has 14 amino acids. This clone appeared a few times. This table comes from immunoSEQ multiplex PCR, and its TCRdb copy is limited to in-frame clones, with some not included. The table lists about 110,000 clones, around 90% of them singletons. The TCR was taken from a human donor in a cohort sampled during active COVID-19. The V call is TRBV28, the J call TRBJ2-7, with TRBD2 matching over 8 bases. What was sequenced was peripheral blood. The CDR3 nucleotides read TGTGCCAGCAGTATACCGGGACTAGTGTACGAGCAGTACTTC. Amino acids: CASSIPGLVYEQYF.